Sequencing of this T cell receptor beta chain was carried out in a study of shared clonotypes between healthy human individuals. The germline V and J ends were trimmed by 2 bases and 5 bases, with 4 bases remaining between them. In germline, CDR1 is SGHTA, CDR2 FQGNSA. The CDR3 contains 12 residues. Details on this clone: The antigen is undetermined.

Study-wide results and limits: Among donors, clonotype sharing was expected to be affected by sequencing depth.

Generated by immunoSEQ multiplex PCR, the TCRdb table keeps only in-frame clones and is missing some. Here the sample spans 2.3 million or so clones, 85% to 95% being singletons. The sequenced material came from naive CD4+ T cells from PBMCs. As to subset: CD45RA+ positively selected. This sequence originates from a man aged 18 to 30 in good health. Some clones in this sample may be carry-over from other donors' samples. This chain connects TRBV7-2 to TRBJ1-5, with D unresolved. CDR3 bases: TGTGCCAGCAGCTTACAAGATCAGCCCCAGCATTTT. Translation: CASSLQDQPQHF.